Following are 2 T cell receptor beta chains from one sample sequenced in a study of blood T cell repertoires in COVID-19. Generated by immunoSEQ multiplex PCR, the TCRdb table keeps only in-frame clones and is missing some. The repertoire holds 80,000 or so clones, with around 86% as singletons. Sequenced material: peripheral blood. These receptors originate from an older woman with acute or convalescent COVID-19.

This rearrangement joins TRBV12-5 to TRBJ2-3; 9 positions agree with TRBD2. Germline values: CDR1 LGHNT, CDR2 FRNRAP. Trimming cost V 1 base and J 2 bases; bases outside gene matches: 4. The CDR3 extends over 16 amino acids. The CDR3 region has the DNA TGTGCTAGTGGTTTGGGACTAGCGGATTACACAGATACGCAGTATTTT. It translates to CASGLGLADYTDTQYF.

The chain employs TRBV6-2 or TRBV6-3 and TRBJ2-5; TRBD2 agrees at 7 bases. The junction had 14 bases not matched to a gene; V was cut back by 6 bases and J by 4 bases. CDR1 MNHEY and CDR2 SVGEGT come from the germline V gene. This CDR3 is built from 16 residues. This CDR3 reads CASSRSAGFSVETQYF. The CDR3 DNA follows: TGTGCCAGCAGCAGGTCAGCGGGGTTTTCGGTAGAGACCCAGTACTTC.